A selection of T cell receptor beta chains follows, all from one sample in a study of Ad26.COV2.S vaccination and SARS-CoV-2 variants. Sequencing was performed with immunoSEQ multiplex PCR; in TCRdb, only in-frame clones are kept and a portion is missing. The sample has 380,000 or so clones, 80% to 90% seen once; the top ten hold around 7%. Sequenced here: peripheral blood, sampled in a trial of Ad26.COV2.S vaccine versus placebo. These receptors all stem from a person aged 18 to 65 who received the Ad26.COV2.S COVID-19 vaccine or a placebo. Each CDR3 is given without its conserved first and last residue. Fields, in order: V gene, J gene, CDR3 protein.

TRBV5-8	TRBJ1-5	ASSWGGQGGNQPQH
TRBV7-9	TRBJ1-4	ASSKMAGGDEKLF
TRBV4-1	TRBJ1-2	ASSHPTGDGYT
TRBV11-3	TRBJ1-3	ASSLGSHGPVY
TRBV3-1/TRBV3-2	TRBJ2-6	ASSQVYVETGTLWANVLT
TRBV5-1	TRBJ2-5	ASSFIGTMETQY
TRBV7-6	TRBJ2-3	ASSLEAGGQGDTQY
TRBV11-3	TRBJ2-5	ASSLETSGSNLRGTQY
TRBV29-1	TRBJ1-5	SVEDRGGNQPQH
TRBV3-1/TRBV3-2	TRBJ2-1	ASSQGLAGGPMNEQF
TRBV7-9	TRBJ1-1	ASSLMGLNTEAF
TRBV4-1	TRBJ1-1	ASSQDRSTEAF
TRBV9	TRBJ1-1	ASSQGSGNTEAF
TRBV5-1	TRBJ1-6	ASSLAVGESPLH
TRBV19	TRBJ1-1	ASKPEGYTEAF
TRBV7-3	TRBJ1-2	ASSVWTGSGYT
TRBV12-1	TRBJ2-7	ASSRTPGRHNEQY
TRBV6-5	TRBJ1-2	ASRSGVYGYT
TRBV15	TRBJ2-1	ATSRGQGTYNEQF
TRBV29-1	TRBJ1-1	SVETDLRF
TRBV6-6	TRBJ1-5	ASSTTGRRGNQPQH
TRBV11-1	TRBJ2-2	ASSFDRGRGGELF
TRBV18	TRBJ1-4	ASSLGTANEKLF
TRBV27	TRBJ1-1	ASSFGGVNTEAF
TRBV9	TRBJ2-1	ASSVGVAGLYNEQF
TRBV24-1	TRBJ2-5	ATSDRLAGVETQY
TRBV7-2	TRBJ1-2	ASSLGRTNYGYT
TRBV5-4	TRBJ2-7	ASSRTDGANFGDEQY
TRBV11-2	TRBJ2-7	ASSLLLGGPSYEQY
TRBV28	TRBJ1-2	ASSLQGRYNYGYT
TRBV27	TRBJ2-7	ASSPGLAVSYEQY
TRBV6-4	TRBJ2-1	ASSRKGGDSYNEQF
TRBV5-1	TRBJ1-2	ASSGPDRNYGYT
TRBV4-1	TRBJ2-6	ASSQRGSGANVLT
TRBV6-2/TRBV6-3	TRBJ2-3	ASSYLVDTQY
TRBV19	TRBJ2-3	ASSWGSSTDTQY
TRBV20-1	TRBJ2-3	SAPRDHTQY
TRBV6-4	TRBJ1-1	ASSDSPSGKAF
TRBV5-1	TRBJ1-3	ASSLSGGSGNTIY
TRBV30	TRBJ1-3	AWSVWNYRGRAGNTIY
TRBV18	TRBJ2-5	ASSPIAGGFQETQY
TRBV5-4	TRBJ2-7	AILTRDLGNEQY
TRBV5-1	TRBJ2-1	ASSQKTSGGLSYNEQF
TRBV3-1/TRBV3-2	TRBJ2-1	ASSEGTLLRNEQF
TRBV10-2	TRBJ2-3	ASSAPGQGADTQY
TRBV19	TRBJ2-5	ASNQGGETQY
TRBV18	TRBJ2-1	ASSPQDSSEQF
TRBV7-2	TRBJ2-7	ASSPQGTGVFHEQY
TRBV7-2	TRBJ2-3	ASGARLPTDTQY
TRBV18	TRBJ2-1	ASSPTTVAYNEQF
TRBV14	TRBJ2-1	ASSLSGRTPNNEQF